The 11 T cell receptor beta chains below come from one sample, sequenced in a study of blood T cell repertoires in COVID-19. Here immunoSEQ multiplex PCR was the method, and the copy in TCRdb shows in-frame clones only, minus some. The table includes 200,000 to 250,000 clones, 85% detected once. Sequencing input: peripheral blood. All receptors come from a woman aged 70 to 79 with COVID-19, enrolled during active disease.

The chain combines TRBV2 with TRBJ2-1; D not resolved. The V end was cut by 8 bases, the J end by 4 bases, with 6 bases between. CDR1 SNHLY and CDR2 FYNNEI come from the germline V gene. This CDR3 has 11 residues. CDR3 DNA sequence: TGTGCCAGCCAACTATACAATGAGCAGTTCTTC. Its protein is CASQLYNEQFF. Full variable domain (outside the CDR3, taken from reference TRBV2 and TRBJ2-1): EPEVTQTPSHQVTQMGQEVILRCVPISNHLYFYWYRQILGQKVEFLVSFYNNEISEKSEIFDDQFSVERPDGSNFTLKIRSTKLEDSAMYFCASQLYNEQFFGPGTRLTVL.

A remark on this clone: This specimen includes other DNA sequences encoding the same CDR3. The gene calls are TRBV24-1 and TRBJ2-5; TRBD2 aligns across 7 bases. The trim removed 4 bases at V and 5 bases at J, leaving 6 bases unmatched. The CDR3 consists of 14 residues. The germline gives CDR1 KGHDR, CDR2 SFDVKD. The CDR3 DNA sequence: TGTGCCACCAGTGACGGCAGGGAGGGGGAGACCCAGTACTTC. Its protein product is CATSDGREGETQYF.

The chain recombines TRBV2 with TRBJ2-7; 7 bases agree with TRBD1. Germline loops: CDR1 SNHLY, CDR2 FYNNEI. CDR3 size: 14 residues. Losses at the gene ends were 4 bases for V and 3 bases for J; bases not matched to a gene: 6. The CDR3 sequence is CASSGRTGGYEQYF. The CDR3 DNA follows: TGTGCCAGCAGTGGACGGACAGGAGGCTACGAGCAGTACTTC.

The chain is built from TRBV27 and TRBJ1-2; D might be TRBD1 (6 bases). The V and J ends lost 4 bases and 2 bases respectively, with 11 bases between them. The CDR3 has 14 amino acids. Germline V gene lookup returns CDR1 MNHEY and CDR2 SMNVEV (reference sequence). CDR3 in amino acids: CASSSHRENYGYTF. The CDR3 coding sequence is TGTGCCAGCAGTTCCCACAGGGAGAACTATGGCTACACCTTC.

The J gene is TRBJ2-1, the V gene TRBV7-3; D is possibly TRBD2 (6 bases). CDR1 is SGHTA and CDR2 is FQGTGA in the germline V gene. V lost 4 bases and J 5 bases, leaving 9 bases between the germline ends. The CDR3 consists of 13 residues. CDR3 loop: CASSSGGNNEQFF. As DNA, the CDR3 is TGTGCCAGCAGCTCCGGAGGGAACAATGAGCAGTTCTTC.

This clone was recorded once. The genes are TRBV5-4 and TRBJ2-1, with 9 bases matching TRBD1. The CDR3 runs to 15 residues. V lost 4 bases and J lost 2; bases outside the gene matches: 4. Germline values: CDR1 SGHNT, CDR2 YYREEE (reference sequence). The CDR3 DNA reads TGTGCCAGCAGCGCGAGACAGGGGGCCTACAATGAGCAGTTCTTC. Encoded protein: CASSARQGAYNEQFF.

The chain has TRBV2 and TRBJ2-5, with D possibly matching TRBD1 (6 bases). The V end lost 4 bases, the J end lost 1 base, and 16 bases lay between the germline ends. Germline V gene sequence: CDR1 SNHLY, CDR2 FYNNEI. This CDR3 spans 16 amino acids. This CDR3 reads CASSVLLGGIQETQYF. As DNA, the CDR3 is TGTGCCAGCAGTGTGTTACTAGGGGGAATCCAAGAGACCCAGTACTTC.

V gene TRBV5-6 combines with J gene TRBJ2-2; 8 nucleotides match TRBD1. Germline V gene lookup returns CDR1 SGHDT and CDR2 YYEEEE. The CDR3 extends over 17 amino acids. V was clipped by 0 bases and J by 4 bases; unmatched bases: 8. The CDR3 DNA reads TGTGCCAGCAGCTTGGAAAGGACAGGGATTGGCACCGGGGAGCTGTTTTTT. Translation gives CASSLERTGIGTGELFF.

This clone was detected only once. The chain joins TRBV5-8 to TRBJ2-1; D not resolved. This CDR3 spans 15 amino acids. Germline CDR1 is SGHTS and CDR2 is YDEGEE. Deletions cut 0 bases from V and 1 base from J, with 8 bases between. In DNA, the CDR3 is TGTGCCAGCAGCTTGGAACATTCTTCCTACAATGAGCAGTTCTTC. This codes for CASSLEHSSYNEQFF.

The chain combines TRBV5-6 with TRBJ2-3; 7 bases align to TRBD1. This CDR3 contains 15 residues. Germline CDR1 is SGHDT and CDR2 is YYEEEE. V shed 1 base, J shed 2 bases, and the junction held 4 bases outside the gene matches. The CDR3 sequence: CASSLTGANTDTQYF. CDR3 nucleotides: TGTGCCAGCAGCTTGACAGGGGCAAACACAGATACGCAGTATTTT.

V gene TRBV27 combines with J gene TRBJ2-2, with D possibly being TRBD1 (6 bases). V was shortened by 4 bases and J by 2 bases, with 20 bases between the two germline ends. This CDR3 comprises 18 residues. Germline V CDR1 and CDR2: MNHEY, SMNVEV (reference sequence). CDR3: CASSYQSWTDINTGELFF. The CDR3 bases are TGTGCCAGCAGTTACCAGTCATGGACAGACATAAACACCGGGGAGCTGTTTTTT.